A selection of T cell receptor beta chains follows, all from one sample in a study of follicular helper T cells after annual influenza vaccination. Measured with immunoSEQ multiplex PCR; TCRdb has only the in-frame clones, and not every one. The sample comprises 10,000 or so clones, less than 85% of which are singletons, and approximately 1% rests with the top ten. Sequenced here: CXCR5- memory CD4+ T cells sorted from blood, sampled 6 weeks after influenza vaccination. The receptors originated from an adult who received the influenza vaccine. CDR3s include the opening cysteine and the closing phenylalanine or tryptophan. D genes are given only for firm matches. Expanded clones are given a class, and other clones once, few, many or no size at all.

cdr3_aa	cdr3_nt	d_call	v_call	j_call	clone_size
CASSPQTSEIGELFF	TGTGCCAGCTCACCGCAGACTAGCGAGATCGGGGAGCTGTTTTTT	TRBD2	TRBV18	TRBJ2-2	-
CASSLVIGRANSPLHF	TGCGCCAGCAGCTTAGTGATTGGCAGGGCTAATTCACCCCTCCACTTT	-	TRBV5-1	TRBJ1-6	-
CASRGLRGFSGEYNEQFF	TGCGCCAGCAGAGGCCTTCGTGGTTTTAGCGGGGAATACAATGAGCAGTTCTTC	TRBD2	TRBV5-1	TRBJ2-1	few
CASSPGWGGRGSYNEQFF	TGCGCCAGCAGTCCGGGATGGGGGGGGCGAGGGTCCTACAATGAGCAGTTCTTC	-	TRBV5-1	TRBJ2-1	-
CASSLVSGSSYEQYF	TGTGCCAGCAGCTTAGTGTCGGGGTCGTCCTACGAGCAGTACTTC	-	TRBV7-2	TRBJ2-7	-
CASSQDGGQGGYTF	TGCGCCAGCAGCCAAGATGGGGGACAGGGTGGCTACACCTTC	TRBD1	TRBV4-1	TRBJ1-2	-
CASSLAAGIASDTQYF	TGCGCCAGCAGCTTGGCGGCAGGGATTGCTTCAGATACGCAGTATTTT	-	TRBV5-1	TRBJ2-3	-
CASSLGQGQETQYF	TGTGCCAGCAGCTTAGGACAGGGGCAAGAGACCCAGTACTTC	TRBD1	TRBV7-2	TRBJ2-5	-
CAGKTGGTDTQYF	TGTGCCGGAAAGACAGGAGGCACAGATACGCAGTATTTT	-	TRBV6-1	TRBJ2-3	-
CASSLPLAGGQKTQYF	TGTGCCAGCAGCTTACCTTTAGCGGGGGGGCAGAAGACCCAGTACTTC	TRBD2	TRBV7-2	TRBJ2-5	once
CAIIGTDNEQFF	TGTGCCATCATCGGAACGGACAATGAGCAGTTCTTC	-	TRBV10-3	TRBJ2-1	-
CASSYSGTGHYEQFF	TGTGCCAGCAGCTACTCCGGGACAGGGCACTATGAGCAGTTCTTC	TRBD1	TRBV7-2	TRBJ2-1	-
CASSPGPPVGEQFF	TGTGCCAGCAGCCCAGGCCCTCCAGTGGGTGAGCAGTTCTTC	-	TRBV11-2	TRBJ2-1	once
CASSFWGVRAYEQYF	TGTGCCAGCAGCTTTTGGGGGGTCAGGGCCTACGAGCAGTACTTC	-	TRBV5-6	TRBJ2-7	-
CASSQGLGVPGELFF	TGTGCCAGCAGCCAAGGACTGGGGGTCCCCGGGGAGCTGTTTTTT	-	TRBV4-2	TRBJ2-2	-
CASSPLAQGNEKLFF	TGTGCCAGCTCACCATTAGCACAGGGGAATGAAAAACTGTTTTTT	TRBD1	TRBV18	TRBJ1-4	-
CASSLTGGFSGNTIYF	TGTGCCAGCAGCCTGACAGGGGGCTTCTCTGGAAACACCATATATTTT	TRBD1	TRBV7-3	TRBJ1-3	-
CASSPQEGRYGYTF	TGCGCCAGCAGCCCGCAGGAGGGAAGATATGGCTACACCTTC	-	TRBV5-1	TRBJ1-2	-
CASSLRTSGGRPGGEQFF	TGTGCCAGCAGCCTGAGGACTAGCGGGGGACGGCCAGGGGGTGAGCAGTTCTTC	TRBD2	TRBV5-6	TRBJ2-1	-
CASSLVTLGGGYTF	TGTGCCAGCAGTCTAGTCACCCTCGGAGGCGGCTACACCTTC	-	TRBV5-4	TRBJ1-2	-
CASSFNAGNNSPLHF	TGCGCCAGCAGCTTTAATGCAGGCAATAATTCACCCCTCCACTTT	-	TRBV5-1	TRBJ1-6	-
CASSSDWGANEKLFF	TGTGCCAGCAGCTCGGATTGGGGTGCTAATGAAAAACTGTTTTTT	-	TRBV11-2	TRBJ1-4	-
CASSLTNEQYF	TGTGCCAGCAGCCTTACGAACGAGCAGTACTTC	-	TRBV7-2	TRBJ2-7	few
CASSQAPESYGYTF	TGCGCCAGCAGCCAAGCACCAGAAAGCTATGGCTACACCTTC	-	TRBV4-3	TRBJ1-2	-
CASSMPLIDEQYF	TGTGCCAGCAGCATGCCTCTCATCGACGAGCAGTACTTC	-	TRBV6-6	TRBJ2-7	-
CASSELSGNQPQHF	TGTGCCAGCAGTGAATTGTCAGGCAATCAGCCCCAGCATTTT	-	TRBV6-1	TRBJ1-5	once
CASSPRASGANTGELFF	TGTGCCAGCAGTCCCCGGGCCTCCGGCGCGAACACCGGGGAGCTGTTTTTT	-	TRBV2	TRBJ2-2	-
CASTQGDSSYGYTF	TGTGCCAGTACCCAAGGCGACAGTTCCTATGGCTACACCTTC	-	TRBV19	TRBJ1-2	-
CASSFHSRTAISMSGYTF	TGTGCCAGCAGTTTTCATTCCCGGACAGCCATATCTATGTCTGGCTACACCTTC	-	TRBV27	TRBJ1-2	few
CASSSPDRVRYEQYF	TGTGCCAGCAGCAGCCCCGACAGGGTAAGATACGAGCAGTACTTC	TRBD1	TRBV7-2	TRBJ2-7	-
CASSVAVGPRNTIYF	TGTGCCAGCAGCGTAGCTGTAGGGCCTCGAAACACCATATATTTT	-	TRBV9	TRBJ1-3	-
CASSLMDRAGGELFF	TGCGCCAGCAGCCTAATGGACAGGGCTGGCGGGGAGCTGTTTTTT	TRBD1	TRBV4-3	TRBJ2-2	-
CASSWVGGLDRTGELFF	TGCGCCAGCAGCTGGGTCGGGGGACTAGATAGGACCGGGGAGCTGTTTTTT	TRBD2	TRBV5-1	TRBJ2-2	-
CASSADRGYEKLFF	TGTGCCAGCAGCGCAGACAGGGGATATGAAAAACTGTTTTTT	TRBD1	TRBV9	TRBJ1-4	-
CASSKVPRKLFF	TGTGCCAGCAGCAAAGTCCCGAGAAAACTGTTTTTT	-	TRBV21-1	TRBJ1-4	-
CASSYVFGNTEAFF	TGTGCCAGCAGTTACGTTTTCGGGAACACTGAAGCTTTCTTT	-	TRBV6-5	TRBJ1-1	-
CASSQISGIRQPQHF	TGTGCCAGCAGCCAAATCTCGGGGATTCGTCAGCCCCAGCATTTT	-	TRBV7-2	TRBJ1-5	-
CASSSGGNQPQHF	TGTGCCAGCAGTTCAGGGGGCAATCAGCCCCAGCATTTT	-	TRBV7-3	TRBJ1-5	-
CASSRSPGPGSSYEQYF	TGCGCCAGCAGCCGATCCCCCGGCCCAGGGTCATCCTACGAGCAGTACTTC	-	TRBV4-3	TRBJ2-7	-
CSVDTGQVMNTEAFF	TGCAGCGTTGATACGGGACAGGTCATGAACACTGAAGCTTTCTTT	TRBD1	TRBV29-1	TRBJ1-1	-
CASSLSRHGVGYTF	TGTGCCAGCAGTTTATCGCGACATGGGGTTGGCTACACCTTC	-	TRBV27	TRBJ1-2	-
CASSEAPGRRGNTIYF	TGTGCCAGCAGTGAAGCCCCGGGGCGCCGGGGAAACACCATATATTTT	-	TRBV6-1	TRBJ1-3	-
CASSPGGAAAGTDTQYF	TGTGCCAGCAGCCCCGGGGGGGCCGCGGCTGGCACAGATACGCAGTATTTT	TRBD2	TRBV7-9	TRBJ2-3	-
CATGVRGGRDTQYF	TGTGCCACGGGGGTTAGGGGAGGTCGGGATACGCAGTATTTT	-	TRBV15	TRBJ2-3	-
CASSDQPGLSGNTIYF	TGTGCCAGCAGCGACCAGCCAGGTCTCTCTGGAAACACCATATATTTT	-	TRBV9	TRBJ1-3	-
CASSTRTGVAPLHF	TGTGCCAGCAGTACACGGACAGGGGTGGCACCCCTCCACTTT	TRBD1	TRBV6-6	TRBJ1-6	-
CASSLDLVGRMGTAGYTF	TGTGCCAGCAGCTTAGATTTGGTCGGACGGATGGGGACGGCTGGCTACACCTTC	-	TRBV11-1	TRBJ1-2	-
CASSPLLGATDTQYF	TGTGCCAGTAGCCCCCTTTTAGGGGCAACAGATACGCAGTATTTT	-	TRBV19	TRBJ2-3	-
CARLTGTSSSGNTIYF	TGTGCCAGGTTGACAGGTACATCCTCCTCTGGAAACACCATATATTTT	-	TRBV25-1	TRBJ1-3	-
CASSLTKDAFF	TGTGCCAGCAGCCTCACTAAGGATGCTTTCTTT	-	TRBV7-2	TRBJ1-1	few
CASSFSHDNEQFF	TGTGCCAGCAGCTTTAGCCACGACAATGAGCAGTTCTTC	-	TRBV11-2	TRBJ2-1	-
CASSLASQGNYGYTF	TGTGCCAGCAGCTTAGCGTCACAGGGGAACTATGGCTACACCTTC	TRBD1	TRBV7-8	TRBJ1-2	-
CASTPWPETNTEAFF	TGTGCCAGCACCCCTTGGCCGGAGACGAACACTGAAGCTTTCTTT	-	TRBV5-6	TRBJ1-1	once
CASSVPGGTGELFF	TGTGCCAGCAGCGTCCCGGGGGGAACCGGGGAGCTGTTTTTT	TRBD2	TRBV9	TRBJ2-2	few
CASSQDPSRANTGELFF	TGCGCCAGCAGCCAAGATCCTTCTAGGGCCAACACCGGGGAGCTGTTTTTT	-	TRBV4-3	TRBJ2-2	-